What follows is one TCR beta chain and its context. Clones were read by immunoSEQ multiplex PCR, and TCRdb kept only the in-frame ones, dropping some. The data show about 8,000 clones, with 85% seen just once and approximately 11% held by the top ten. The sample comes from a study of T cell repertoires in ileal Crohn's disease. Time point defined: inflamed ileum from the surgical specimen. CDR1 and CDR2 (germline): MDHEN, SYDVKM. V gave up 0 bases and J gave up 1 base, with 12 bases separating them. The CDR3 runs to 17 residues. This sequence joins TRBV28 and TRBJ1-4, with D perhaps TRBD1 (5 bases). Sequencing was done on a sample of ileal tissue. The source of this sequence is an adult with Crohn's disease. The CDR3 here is CASSLWGGGLTNEKLFF. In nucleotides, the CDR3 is TGTGCCAGCAGTTTATGGGGTGGGGGACTAACTAATGAAAAACTGTTTTTT.